The rows below give T cell receptor beta chains drawn from one sample of a study of blood T cell repertoires in COVID-19. Only in-frame clones appear in the TCRdb table, and some are missing; sequencing was by immunoSEQ multiplex PCR. The sample has under 100,000 clones, approximately 90% seen once. Material for sequencing was peripheral blood. These receptors were obtained from a man aged 25 to 40 with acute or convalescent COVID-19. CDR3s include the opening cysteine and the closing phenylalanine or tryptophan. A D gene is named only where the DNA matches it firmly. Some rows have no size entry. The others give once, few or many, or a class for an expanded clone.

>16|NA|TRBD2|TRBJ2-1|TRBV27
TGTGCCAGCAGTTTAGAGACTAGCGACATGAACAATGAGCAGTTCTTC
CASSLETSDMNNEQFF
>12|NA|TRBD1|TRBJ1-2|TRBV30
TGTGCCTGGAGTCGGGACAGGGGAGGCTACACCTTC
CAWSRDRGGYTF
>15|once|NA|TRBJ1-1|TRBV5-6
TGTGCCAGCAGCTCTGTGCCAGGCTATAACACTGAAGCTTTCTTT
CASSSVPGYNTEAFF
>14|NA|NA|TRBJ1-5|TRBV4-1
TGCGCCAGCAGCCAAGTAAACTTACTGCAGCCCCAGCATTTT
CASSQVNLLQPQHF
>13|few|NA|TRBJ2-7|TRBV6-5
TGTGCCAGCAGTCCCGCGGGACTTTACGAGCAGTACTTC
CASSPAGLYEQYF
>12|NA|TRBD1|TRBJ2-4|TRBV2
TGTGCCAGCAGCGGACAGGGAGGCATTCAGTACTTC
CASSGQGGIQYF
>13|NA|NA|TRBJ2-6|TRBV6-6
TGTGCCAGCAGTTCAACTGGGGCCAACGTCCTGACTTTC
CASSSTGANVLTF
>17|NA|TRBD1|TRBJ2-5|TRBV4-1
TGCGCCAGCAGCGGCACCCCAGGGACAGGGGGCGGAGAGACCCAGTACTTC
CASSGTPGTGGGETQYF
>15|many|TRBD1|TRBJ2-7|TRBV30
TGTGCCTGGAGTTCAGCCGGGACAGGAACCTACGAGCAGTACTTC
CAWSSAGTGTYEQYF
>14|NA|TRBD2|TRBJ2-7|TRBV6-5
TGTGCCAGCAGTCTTAGCGGGAGACCCTACGAGCAGTACTTC
CASSLSGRPYEQYF
>14|NA|NA|TRBJ2-7|TRBV5-6
TGTGCCAGCAGCGGACAGCTGGAAACCTACGAGCAGTACTTC
CASSGQLETYEQYF
>15|NA|TRBD2|TRBJ2-3|TRBV4-3
TGCGCCAGCAGCCAGGGCCGGACTAGCTTGGATACGCAGTATTTT
CASSQGRTSLDTQYF
>13|NA|TRBD2|TRBJ2-7|TRBV18
TGTGCCAGCTCACTAAGCGGGACCTACGAGCAGTACTTC
CASSLSGTYEQYF
>14|NA|TRBD2|TRBJ2-5|TRBV28
TGTGCCAGCAGTTCCCCGACTAGCGGACAGACCCAGTACTTC
CASSSPTSGQTQYF
>17|NA|TRBD1|TRBJ1-2|TRBV15
TGTGCCACCAGCAGAGATGCGGCAGGGGGAAAGTTCGGTGGCTACACCTTC
CATSRDAAGGKFGGYTF
>15|NA|NA|TRBJ1-5|TRBV6-1
TGTGCCAGCAGTGAAAAAGGGGGAGGCAATCAGCCCCAGCATTTT
CASSEKGGGNQPQHF
>14|NA|NA|TRBJ1-5|TRBV2
TGTGCCAGCACCCAGTCGGGGTCGAATCAGCCCCAGCATTTT
CASTQSGSNQPQHF
>13|NA|NA|TRBJ2-1|TRBV27
TGTGCCAGCAAAGGAACGGGAGCAGGTGAGCAGTTCTTC
CASKGTGAGEQFF
>15|once|TRBD2|TRBJ2-7|TRBV7-2
TGTGCCAGCAGCCCAAAGGGACTAGCGGACTACGAGCAGTACTTC
CASSPKGLADYEQYF
>17|NA|TRBD2|TRBJ2-2|TRBV20-1
TGCAGTGCTAGTCCCTCCGCGGCTAGCGGGGTGACCGGGGAGCTGTTTTTT
CSASPSAASGVTGELFF
>12|few|NA|TRBJ1-4|TRBV29-1
TGCAGCGGCGGATGGGCTAATGAAAAACTGTTTTTT
CSGGWANEKLFF
>14|NA|NA|TRBJ2-7|TRBV18
TGTGCCAGCTCACGACTTCTTGACCCCAAGGAGCAGTACTTC
CASSRLLDPKEQYF
>15|NA|TRBD1|TRBJ2-7|TRBV9
TGTGCCAGCAGCGTAGGGGGACAGGGTTTCTACGAGCAGTACTTC
CASSVGGQGFYEQYF
>16|NA|NA|TRBJ2-2|TRBV15
TGTGCCACCAGAAAACCGGGACAATTTAACACCGGGGAGCTGTTTTTT
CATRKPGQFNTGELFF
>16|NA|NA|TRBJ1-5|TRBV7-2
TGTGCCAGCAGCTTAGTAGGAGGGTTGGAGGATCAGCCCCAGCATTTT
CASSLVGGLEDQPQHF
>14|once|TRBD2|TRBJ2-7|TRBV2
TGTGCCAGCACCCTTACCGGGACTACCTACGAGCAGTACTTC
CASTLTGTTYEQYF
>12|NA|NA|TRBJ1-1|TRBV19
TGTGCCAGTAGTACTCCTTCACACGAAGCTTTCTTT
CASSTPSHEAFF
>15|NA|TRBD2|TRBJ2-1|TRBV5-5
TGTGCCAGCAAGCCGGCCGGACTAGCGGGAAGTGAGCAGTTCTTC
CASKPAGLAGSEQFF
>15|NA|NA|TRBJ2-3|TRBV28
TGTGCCAGCAGTTTATGGCGGGGAGACACAGATACGCAGTATTTT
CASSLWRGDTDTQYF
>15|NA|TRBD2|TRBJ2-5|TRBV30
TGTGCCTGGTCGCACGGGACTAGCGACTTGGAGACCCAGTACTTC
CAWSHGTSDLETQYF
>15|NA|TRBD1|TRBJ2-3|TRBV5-6
TGTGCCAGCAGCCCCGGGACAGGGGAGGCAGATACGCAGTATTTT
CASSPGTGEADTQYF
>13|NA|NA|TRBJ2-5|TRBV5-1
TGCGCCAGCAGACGCGGAGACGAAGAGACCCAGTACTTC
CASRRGDEETQYF
>15|NA|TRBD2|TRBJ2-7|TRBV7-2
TGTGCCAGCAGCCCACTAGCGGGTGCACCCTACGAGCAGTACTTC
CASSPLAGAPYEQYF
>13|NA|NA|TRBJ2-5|TRBV2
TGTGCCAGCAGTGAAAGAGGTACAGAGACCCAGTACTTC
CASSERGTETQYF